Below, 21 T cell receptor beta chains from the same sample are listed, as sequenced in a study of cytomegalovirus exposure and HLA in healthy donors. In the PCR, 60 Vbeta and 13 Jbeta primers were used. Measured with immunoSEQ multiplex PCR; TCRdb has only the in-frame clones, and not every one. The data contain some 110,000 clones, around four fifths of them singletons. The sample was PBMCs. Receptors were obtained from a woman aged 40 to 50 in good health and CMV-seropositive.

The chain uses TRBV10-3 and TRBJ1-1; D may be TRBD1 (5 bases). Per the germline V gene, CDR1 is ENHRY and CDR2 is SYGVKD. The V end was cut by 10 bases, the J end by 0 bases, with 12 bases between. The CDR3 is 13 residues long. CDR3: CATAGGVNTEAFF. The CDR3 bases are TGTGCCACCGCCGGGGGTGTGAACACTGAAGCTTTCTTT.

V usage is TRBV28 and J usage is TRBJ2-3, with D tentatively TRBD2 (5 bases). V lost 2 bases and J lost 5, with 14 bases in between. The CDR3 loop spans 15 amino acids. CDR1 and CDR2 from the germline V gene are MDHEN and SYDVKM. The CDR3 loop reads CASSLNGEGIDTQYF. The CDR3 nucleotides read TGTGCCAGCAGTTTAAATGGAGAGGGTATAGATACGCAGTATTTT.

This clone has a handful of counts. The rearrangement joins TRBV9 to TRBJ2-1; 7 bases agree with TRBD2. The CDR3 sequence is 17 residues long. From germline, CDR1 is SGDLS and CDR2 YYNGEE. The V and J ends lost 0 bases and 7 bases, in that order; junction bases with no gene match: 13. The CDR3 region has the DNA TGTGCCAGCAGCGTAGTTGGGAATCCGGGAGGCGGGAATGAGCAGTTCTTC. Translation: CASSVVGNPGGGNEQFF.

In nucleotides, the CDR3 is TGTGCCAGCAGTTTATTGGGCCCCTCTTGGGAGCAGTACTTC. Encoded protein: CASSLLGPSWEQYF. This chain uses TRBV28 with TRBJ2-7, with no clear D. The CDR3 totals 14 residues. With 1 base removed from V and 7 bases from J, the gap between germline ends came to 14 bases. Looked up from germline, CDR1 is MDHEN and CDR2 is SYDVKM.

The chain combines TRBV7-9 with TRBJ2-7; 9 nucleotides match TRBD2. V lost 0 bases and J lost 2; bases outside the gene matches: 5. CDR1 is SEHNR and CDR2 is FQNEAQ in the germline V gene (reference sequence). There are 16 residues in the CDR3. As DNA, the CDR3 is TGTGCCAGCAGCTTAGCGGGGCTAGCGGGGCCCTACGAGCAGTACTTC. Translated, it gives CASSLAGLAGPYEQYF.

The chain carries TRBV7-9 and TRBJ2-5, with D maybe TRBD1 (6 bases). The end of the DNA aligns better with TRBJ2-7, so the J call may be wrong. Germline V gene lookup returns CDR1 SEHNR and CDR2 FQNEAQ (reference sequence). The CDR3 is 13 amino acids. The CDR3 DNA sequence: TGTGCCAGCACCCGGCTTGGGGGCCACGAGCAGTACTTC. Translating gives CASTRLGGHEQYF.

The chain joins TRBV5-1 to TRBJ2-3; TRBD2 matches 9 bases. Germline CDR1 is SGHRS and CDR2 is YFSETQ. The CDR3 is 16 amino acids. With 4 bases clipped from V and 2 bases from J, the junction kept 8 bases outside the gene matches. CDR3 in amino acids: CASSLGRLADTDTQYF. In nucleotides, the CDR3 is TGCGCCAGCAGCCTTGGGAGACTAGCGGACACAGATACGCAGTATTTT. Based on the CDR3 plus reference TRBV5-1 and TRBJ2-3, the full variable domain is KAGVTQTPRYLIKTRGQQVTLSCSPISGHRSVSWYQQTPGQGLQFLFEYFSETQRNKGNFPGRFSGRQFSNSRSEMNVSTLELGDSALYLCASSLGRLADTDTQYFGPGTRLTVL.

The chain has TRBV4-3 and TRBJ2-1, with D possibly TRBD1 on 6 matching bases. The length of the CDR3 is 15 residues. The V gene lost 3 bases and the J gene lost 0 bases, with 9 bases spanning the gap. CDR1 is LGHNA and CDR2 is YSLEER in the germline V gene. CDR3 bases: TGCGCCAGCAGCCATCGGGACAACTCCTACAATGAGCAGTTCTTC. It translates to CASSHRDNSYNEQFF.

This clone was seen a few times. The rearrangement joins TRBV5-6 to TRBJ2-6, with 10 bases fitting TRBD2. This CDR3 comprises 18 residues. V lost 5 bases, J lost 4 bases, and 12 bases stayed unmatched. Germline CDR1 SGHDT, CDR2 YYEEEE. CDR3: CASRRLGLAGVGANVLTF. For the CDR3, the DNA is TGTGCCAGCAGACGGTTGGGGCTAGCGGGGGTAGGGGCCAACGTCCTGACTTTC.

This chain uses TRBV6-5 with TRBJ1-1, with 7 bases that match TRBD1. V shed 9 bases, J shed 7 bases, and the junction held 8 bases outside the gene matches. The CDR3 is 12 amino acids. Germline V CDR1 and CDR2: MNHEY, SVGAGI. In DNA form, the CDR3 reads TGTGCCAGTACAGGGGATGGACTTGAAGCTTTCTTT. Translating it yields CASTGDGLEAFF.

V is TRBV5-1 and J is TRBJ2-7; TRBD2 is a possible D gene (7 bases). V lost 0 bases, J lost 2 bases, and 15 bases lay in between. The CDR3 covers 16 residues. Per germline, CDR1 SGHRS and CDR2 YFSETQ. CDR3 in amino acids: CASSLGLGGPTYEQYF. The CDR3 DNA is TGCGCCAGCAGCTTGGGTTTGGGGGGGCCAACCTACGAGCAGTACTTC.

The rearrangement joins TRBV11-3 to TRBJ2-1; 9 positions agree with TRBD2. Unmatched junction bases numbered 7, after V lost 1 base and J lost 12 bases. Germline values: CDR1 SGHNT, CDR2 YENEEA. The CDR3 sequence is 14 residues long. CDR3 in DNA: TGTGCCAGCAGCTTAGCGACTAGCGGAAGGCTGCAGTTCTTC. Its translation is CASSLATSGRLQFF.

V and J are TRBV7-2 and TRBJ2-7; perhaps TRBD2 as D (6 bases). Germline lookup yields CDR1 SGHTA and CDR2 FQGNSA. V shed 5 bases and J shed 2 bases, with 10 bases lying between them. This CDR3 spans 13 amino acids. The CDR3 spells CASSQRTTYEQYF. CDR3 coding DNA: TGTGCCAGCAGCCAACGGACTACCTACGAGCAGTACTTC.

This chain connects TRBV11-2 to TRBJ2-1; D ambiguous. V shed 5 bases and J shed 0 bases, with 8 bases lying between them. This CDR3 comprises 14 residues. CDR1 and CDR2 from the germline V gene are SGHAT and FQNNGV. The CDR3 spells CASSLLSSYNEQFF. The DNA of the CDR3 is TGTGCCAGCAGCCTTCTCAGCTCCTACAATGAGCAGTTCTTC.

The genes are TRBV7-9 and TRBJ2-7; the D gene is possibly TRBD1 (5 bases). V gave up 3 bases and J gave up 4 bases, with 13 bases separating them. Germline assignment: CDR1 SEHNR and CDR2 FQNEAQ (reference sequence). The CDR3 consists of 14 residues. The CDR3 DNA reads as TGTGCCAGCAGCTTGGGGATGGGGCTATACGAGCAGTACTTC. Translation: CASSLGMGLYEQYF. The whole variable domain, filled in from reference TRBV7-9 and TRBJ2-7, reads DTGVSQNPRHKITKRGQNVTFRCDPISEHNRLYWYRQTLGQGPEFLTYFQNEAQLEKSRLLSDRFSAERPKGSFSTLEIQRTEQGDSAMYLCASSLGMGLYEQYFGPGTRLTVT.

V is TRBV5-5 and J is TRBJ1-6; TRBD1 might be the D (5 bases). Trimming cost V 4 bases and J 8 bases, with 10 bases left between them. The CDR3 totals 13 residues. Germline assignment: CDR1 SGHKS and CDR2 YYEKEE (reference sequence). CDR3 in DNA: TGTGCCAGCAGCCTGGAGGGGTATTCACCCCTCCACTTT. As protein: CASSLEGYSPLHF.

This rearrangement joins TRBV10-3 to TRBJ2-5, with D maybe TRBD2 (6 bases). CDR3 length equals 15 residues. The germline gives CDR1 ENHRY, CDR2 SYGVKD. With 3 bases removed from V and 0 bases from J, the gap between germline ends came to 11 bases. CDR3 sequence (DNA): TGTGCCATCAGTGAACCCTCTAGCGACCAAGAGACCCAGTACTTC. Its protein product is CAISEPSSDQETQYF.

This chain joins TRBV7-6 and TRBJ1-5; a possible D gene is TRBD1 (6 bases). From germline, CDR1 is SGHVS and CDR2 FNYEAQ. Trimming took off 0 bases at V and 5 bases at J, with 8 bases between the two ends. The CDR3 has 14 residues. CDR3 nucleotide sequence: TGTGCCAGCAGCTTAGCACGGACAGATCAGCCCCAGCATTTT. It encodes CASSLARTDQPQHF.

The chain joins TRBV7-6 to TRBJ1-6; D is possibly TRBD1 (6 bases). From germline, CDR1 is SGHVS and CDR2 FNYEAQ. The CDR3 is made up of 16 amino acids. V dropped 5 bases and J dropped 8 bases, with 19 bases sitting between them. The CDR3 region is CASSIPPGGADSPLHF. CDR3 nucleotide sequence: TGTGCCAGCAGCATACCACCGGGGGGGGCTGATTCACCCCTCCACTTT.

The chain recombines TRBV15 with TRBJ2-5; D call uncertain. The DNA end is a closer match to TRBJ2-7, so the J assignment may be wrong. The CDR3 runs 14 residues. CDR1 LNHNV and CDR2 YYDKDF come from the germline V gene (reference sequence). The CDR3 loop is CATSRDRSSYEQYF. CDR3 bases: TGTGCCACCAGCAGAGATCGGAGCTCCTACGAGCAGTACTTC.

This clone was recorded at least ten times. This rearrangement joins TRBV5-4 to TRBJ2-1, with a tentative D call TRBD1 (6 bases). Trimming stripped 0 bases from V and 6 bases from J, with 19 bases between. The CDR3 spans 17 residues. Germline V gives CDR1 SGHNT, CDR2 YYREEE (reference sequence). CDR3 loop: CASSLGGPTGSSNEQFF. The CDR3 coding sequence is TGTGCCAGCAGCTTGGGGGGTCCTACAGGGAGCAGCAATGAGCAGTTCTTC. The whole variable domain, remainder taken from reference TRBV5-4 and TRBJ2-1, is ETGVTQSPTHLIKTRGQQVTLRCSSQSGHNTVSWYQQALGQGPQFIFQYYREEENGRGNFPPRFSGLQFPNYSSELNVNALELDDSALYLCASSLGGPTGSSNEQFFGPGTRLTVL.